This is a list of T cell receptor beta chains from one sample in a study of shared clonotypes between healthy human individuals. Assay used: immunoSEQ multiplex PCR; TCRdb lists only in-frame clones, some missing. The table shows about 700,000 clones, with roughly nine tenths occurring only once. The sequenced material came from naive CD8+ T cells sorted from blood. The receptors here all came from a man aged 25-45 years in good health. The CDR3 runs from the conserved cysteine through the conserved F or W. A D gene is named only where the DNA matches it firmly. Clone size is given for some rows only: seen once, a few or many times, or a class if the clone is expanded.

TRBJ2-4,TRBV7-9,.,.,19,CASSTTSNRYRIAKNIQYF,TGTGCCAGCAGCACGACCTCCAACCGGTACCGAATAGCCAAAAACATTCAGTACTTC
TRBJ2-7,TRBV14,TRBD1,.,17,CASSPPTEGQGSYEQYF,TGTGCCAGCAGCCCCCCGACAGAAGGACAGGGCTCCTACGAGCAGTACTTC
TRBJ1-4,TRBV7-2,.,.,16,CASSLNQGTLREKLFF,TGTGCCAGCAGCTTAAATCAGGGGACTTTAAGAGAAAAACTGTTTTTT
TRBJ2-1,TRBV11-3,TRBD1,.,18,CASSSYPGTAEGYNEQFF,TGTGCCAGCAGCTCCTACCCCGGGACAGCCGAGGGGTACAATGAGCAGTTCTTC
TRBJ2-5,TRBV6-1,.,.,16,CASSEALYSEGETQYF,TGTGCCAGCAGTGAAGCGCTTTACAGCGAGGGGGAGACCCAGTACTTC
TRBJ2-1,TRBV5-4,TRBD2,once,14,CASSHSSGLNEQFF,TGTGCCAGCAGCCACTCTAGCGGGCTCAATGAGCAGTTCTTC
TRBJ2-1,TRBV28,TRBD2,.,15,CASSSGKSSYNEQFF,TGTGCCAGCAGTAGCGGGAAAAGCTCCTACAATGAGCAGTTCTTC
TRBJ1-1,TRBV28,.,.,11,CASSFATEAFF,TGTGCCAGCAGTTTTGCTACTGAAGCTTTCTTT
TRBJ2-7,TRBV7-8,TRBD2,.,15,CASTESGNLAYEQYF,TGTGCCAGCACCGAAAGCGGGAATCTAGCCTACGAGCAGTACTTC
TRBJ2-7,TRBV28,TRBD1,.,16,CASSYPQTGRSYEQYF,TGTGCCAGCAGTTATCCCCAGACAGGGCGATCCTACGAGCAGTACTTC
TRBJ2-3,TRBV5-6,TRBD2,.,17,CASSWGTSGRAADTQYF,TGTGCCAGCAGCTGGGGAACTAGCGGGAGGGCCGCGGATACGCAGTATTTT
TRBJ2-3,TRBV7-9,.,.,16,CASSMDSRPFTDTQYF,TGTGCCAGCAGCATGGACTCCCGGCCTTTCACAGATACGCAGTATTTT
TRBJ1-2,TRBV11-2,.,few,13,CASSPSGVGGYTF,TGTGCCAGCAGCCCCTCGGGGGTCGGTGGCTACACCTTC
TRBJ2-1,TRBV9,.,once,14,CASSAFGVEDEQFF,TGTGCCAGCAGCGCCTTCGGAGTCGAGGATGAGCAGTTCTTC
TRBJ2-3,TRBV6-7,.,once,14,CARKGLASTDTQYF,TGTGCCAGGAAAGGACTGGCTAGCACAGATACGCAGTATTTT
TRBJ1-1,TRBV5-6,TRBD1,.,14,CASSLGGQGAEAFF,TGTGCCAGCAGCTTAGGGGGCCAAGGAGCTGAAGCTTTCTTT
TRBJ1-5,TRBV19,.,.,14,CASSKSYSNQPQHF,TGTGCCAGTAGTAAATCATATAGCAATCAGCCCCAGCATTTT
TRBJ1-5,TRBV7-9,.,.,12,CASSNTNQPQHF,TGTGCCAGCAGCAATACAAATCAGCCCCAGCATTTT
TRBJ2-1,TRBV10-3,TRBD2,.,13,CASGTSGSREQFF,TGTGCCAGCGGTACTAGCGGGAGCCGAGAGCAGTTCTTC
TRBJ2-1,TRBV21-1,.,.,16,CASSTNQGRVYNEQFF,TGTGCCAGCAGCACCAATCAGGGTCGTGTGTACAATGAGCAGTTCTTC
TRBJ1-2,TRBV5-1,.,.,15,CASSLESAENYGYTF,TGCGCCAGCAGCTTGGAGTCGGCGGAAAACTATGGCTACACCTTC
TRBJ2-2,TRBV10-3,.,.,13,CAIQEYNTGELFF,TGTGCCATCCAAGAGTATAACACCGGGGAGCTGTTTTTT
TRBJ2-2,TRBV7-9,TRBD1,.,15,CASSSTQGVTGELFF,TGTGCCAGCAGCTCCACCCAGGGGGTAACCGGGGAGCTGTTTTTT
TRBJ2-7,TRBV29-1,.,.,16,CSVLPGQGEGPYEQYF,TGCAGCGTCCTACCGGGGCAGGGAGAGGGCCCCTACGAGCAGTACTTC
TRBJ1-5,TRBV4-2,.,.,16,CASSQDSQVRLKPQHF,TGTGCCAGCAGCCAAGATTCGCAGGTTCGGTTAAAGCCCCAGCATTTT
TRBJ1-1,TRBV5-6,.,.,11,CASSIDTEAFF,TGTGCCAGCAGCATCGACACTGAAGCTTTCTTT
TRBJ2-1,TRBV4-3,TRBD2,.,15,CASSQGLATHNEQFF,TGCGCCAGCAGCCAAGGACTAGCGACCCACAATGAGCAGTTCTTC
TRBJ2-2,TRBV7-2,.,.,12,CASSPSTGELFF,TGTGCCAGCAGCCCTTCCACCGGGGAGCTGTTTTTT
TRBJ2-7,TRBV7-9,TRBD2,.,15,CASSLVGGRSYEQYF,TGTGCCAGCAGCTTAGTCGGCGGGAGAAGCTACGAGCAGTACTTC